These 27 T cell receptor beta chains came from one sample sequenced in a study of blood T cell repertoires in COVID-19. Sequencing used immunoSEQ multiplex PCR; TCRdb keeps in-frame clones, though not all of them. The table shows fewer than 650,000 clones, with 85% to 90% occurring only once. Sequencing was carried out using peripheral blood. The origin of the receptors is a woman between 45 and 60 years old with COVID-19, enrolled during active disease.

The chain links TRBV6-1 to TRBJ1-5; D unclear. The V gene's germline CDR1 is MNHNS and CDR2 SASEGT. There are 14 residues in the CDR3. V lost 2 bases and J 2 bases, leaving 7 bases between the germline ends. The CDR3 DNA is TGTGCCAGCAGTGAACTCGGGGGCAATCAGCCCCAGCATTTT. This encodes CASSELGGNQPQHF.

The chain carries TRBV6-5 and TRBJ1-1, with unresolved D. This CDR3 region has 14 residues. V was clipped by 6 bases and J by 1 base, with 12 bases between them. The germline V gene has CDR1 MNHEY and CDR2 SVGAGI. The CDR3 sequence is CASRDRSWNTEAFF. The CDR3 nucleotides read TGTGCCAGCAGAGATCGGAGTTGGAACACTGAAGCTTTCTTT.

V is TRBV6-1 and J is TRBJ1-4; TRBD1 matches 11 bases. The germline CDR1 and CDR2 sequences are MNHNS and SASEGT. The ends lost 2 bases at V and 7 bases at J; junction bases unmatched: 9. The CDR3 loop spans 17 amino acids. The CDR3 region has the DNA TGTGCCAGCAGTGAATGGGACAGGGGGTTTGAGGGTGAAAAACTGTTTTTT. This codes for CASSEWDRGFEGEKLFF.

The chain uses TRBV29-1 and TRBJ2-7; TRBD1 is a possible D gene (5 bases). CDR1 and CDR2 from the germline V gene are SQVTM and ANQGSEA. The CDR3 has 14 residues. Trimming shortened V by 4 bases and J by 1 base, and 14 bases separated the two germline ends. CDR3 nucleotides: TGCAGCGTTGTGTCGACAGTTGCATCCTACGAGCAGTACTTC. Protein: CSVVSTVASYEQYF.

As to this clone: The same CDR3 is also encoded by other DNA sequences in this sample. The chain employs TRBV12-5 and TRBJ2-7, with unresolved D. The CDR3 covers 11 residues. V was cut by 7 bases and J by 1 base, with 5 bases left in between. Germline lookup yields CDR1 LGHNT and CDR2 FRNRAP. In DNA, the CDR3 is TGTGCTAGTGCCGTATCCTACGAGCAGTACTTC. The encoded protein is CASAVSYEQYF. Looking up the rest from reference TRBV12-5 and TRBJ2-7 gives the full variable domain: DARVTQTPRHKVTEMGQEVTMRCQPILGHNTVFWYRQTMMQGLELLAYFRNRAPLDDSGMPKDRFSAEMPDATLATLKIQPSEPRDSAVYFCASAVSYEQYFGPGTRLTVT.

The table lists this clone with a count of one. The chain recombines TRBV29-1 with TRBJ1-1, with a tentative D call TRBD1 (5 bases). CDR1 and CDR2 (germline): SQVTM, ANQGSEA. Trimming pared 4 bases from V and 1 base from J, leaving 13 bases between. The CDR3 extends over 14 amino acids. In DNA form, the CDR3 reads TGCAGCGTTGGGGCACCCAGGGAGAACACTGAAGCTTTCTTT. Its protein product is CSVGAPRENTEAFF.

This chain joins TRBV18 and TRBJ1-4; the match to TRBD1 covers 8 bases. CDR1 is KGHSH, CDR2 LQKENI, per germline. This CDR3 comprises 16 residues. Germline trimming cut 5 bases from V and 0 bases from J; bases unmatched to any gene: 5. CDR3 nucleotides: TGTGCCAGCTCAAGGGACAGGCATGCAACTAATGAAAAACTGTTTTTT. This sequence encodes CASSRDRHATNEKLFF.

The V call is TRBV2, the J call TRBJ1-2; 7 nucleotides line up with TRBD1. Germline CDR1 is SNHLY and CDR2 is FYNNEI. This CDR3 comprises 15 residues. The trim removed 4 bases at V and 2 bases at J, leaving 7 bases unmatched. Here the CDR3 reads CASSGTSGQNYGYTF. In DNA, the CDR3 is TGTGCCAGCAGTGGAACGTCGGGACAGAACTATGGCTACACCTTC.

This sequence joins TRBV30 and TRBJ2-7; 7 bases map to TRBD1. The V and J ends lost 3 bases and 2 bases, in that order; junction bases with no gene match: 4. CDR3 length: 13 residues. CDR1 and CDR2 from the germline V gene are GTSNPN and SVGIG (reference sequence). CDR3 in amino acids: CAWRATGPYEQYF. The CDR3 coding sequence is TGTGCCTGGAGGGCGACAGGGCCCTACGAGCAGTACTTC.

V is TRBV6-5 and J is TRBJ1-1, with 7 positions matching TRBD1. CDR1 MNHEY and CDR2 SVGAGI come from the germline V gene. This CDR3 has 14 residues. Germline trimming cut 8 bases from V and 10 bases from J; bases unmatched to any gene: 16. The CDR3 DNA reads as TGTGCCAGCGGCCCGACAGGGCCTGCCAGGGGAGCTTTCTTT. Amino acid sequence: CASGPTGPARGAFF.

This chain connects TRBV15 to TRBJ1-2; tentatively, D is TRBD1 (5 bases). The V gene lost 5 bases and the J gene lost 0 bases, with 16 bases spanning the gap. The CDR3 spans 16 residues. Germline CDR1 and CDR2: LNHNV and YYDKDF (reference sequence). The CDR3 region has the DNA TGTGCCACCAGCCCCGCCGGGGCGGGGGCTAACTATGGCTACACCTTC. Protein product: CATSPAGAGANYGYTF. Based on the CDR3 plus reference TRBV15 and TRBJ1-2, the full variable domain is DAMVIQNPRYQVTQFGKPVTLSCSQTLNHNVMYWYQQKSSQAPKLLFHYYDKDFNNEADTPDNFQSRRPNTSFCFLDIRSPGLGDTAMYLCATSPAGAGANYGYTFGSGTRLTVV.

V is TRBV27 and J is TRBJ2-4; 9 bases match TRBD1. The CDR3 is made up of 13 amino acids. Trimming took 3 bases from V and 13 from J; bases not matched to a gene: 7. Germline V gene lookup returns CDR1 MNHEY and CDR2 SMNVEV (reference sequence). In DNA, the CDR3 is TGTGCCAGCAGTTTTGGGACAGGGAGTGTCCAGTACTTC. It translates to CASSFGTGSVQYF.

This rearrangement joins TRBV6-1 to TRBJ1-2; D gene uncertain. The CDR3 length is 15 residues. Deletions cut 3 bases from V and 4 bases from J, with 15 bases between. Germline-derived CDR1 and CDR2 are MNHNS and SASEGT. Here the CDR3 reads CASSEGRQTGYGYTF. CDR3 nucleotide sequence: TGTGCCAGCAGTGAGGGGAGACAAACTGGCTATGGCTACACCTTC.

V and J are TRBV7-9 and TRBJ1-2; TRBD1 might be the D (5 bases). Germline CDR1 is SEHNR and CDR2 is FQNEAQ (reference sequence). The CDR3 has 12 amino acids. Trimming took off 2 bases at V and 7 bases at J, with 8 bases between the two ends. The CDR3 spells CASSLMGLGYTF. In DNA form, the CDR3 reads TGTGCCAGCAGCTTAATGGGACTTGGCTACACCTTC.

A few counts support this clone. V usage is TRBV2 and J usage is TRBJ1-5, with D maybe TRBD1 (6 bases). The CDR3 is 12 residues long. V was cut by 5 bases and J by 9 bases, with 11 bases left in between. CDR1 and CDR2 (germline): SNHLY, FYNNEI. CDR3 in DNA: TGTGCCAGCAGTACAACAGGGAGGCCCCAGCATTTT. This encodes CASSTTGRPQHF.

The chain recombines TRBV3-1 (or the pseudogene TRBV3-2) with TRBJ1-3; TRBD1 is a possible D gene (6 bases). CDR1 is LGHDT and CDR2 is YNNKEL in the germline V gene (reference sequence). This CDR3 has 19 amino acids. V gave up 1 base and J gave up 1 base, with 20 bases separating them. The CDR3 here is CASSQVGWTAMSSGNTIYF. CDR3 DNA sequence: TGTGCCAGCAGCCAAGTGGGTTGGACAGCGATGTCTTCTGGAAACACCATATATTTT.

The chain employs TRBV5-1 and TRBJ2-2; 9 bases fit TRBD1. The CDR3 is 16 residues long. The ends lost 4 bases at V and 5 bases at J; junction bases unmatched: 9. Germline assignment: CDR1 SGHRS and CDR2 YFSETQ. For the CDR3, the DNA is TGCGCCAGCAGCCCCTCGGGACAGGGTGGTACCGGGGAGCTGTTTTTT. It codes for CASSPSGQGGTGELFF.

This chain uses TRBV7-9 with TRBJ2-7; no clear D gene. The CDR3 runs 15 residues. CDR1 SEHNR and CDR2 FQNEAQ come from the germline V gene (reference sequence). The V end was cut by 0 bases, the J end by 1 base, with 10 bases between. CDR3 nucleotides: TGTGCCAGCAGCTTAGCGGAGCGAGAATCCTACGAGCAGTACTTC. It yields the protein CASSLAERESYEQYF.

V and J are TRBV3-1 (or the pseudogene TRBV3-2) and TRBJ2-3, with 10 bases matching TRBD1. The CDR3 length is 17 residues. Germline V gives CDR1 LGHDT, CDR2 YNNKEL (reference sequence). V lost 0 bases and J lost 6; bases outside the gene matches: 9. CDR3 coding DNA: TGTGCCAGCAGCCAAGATTCACGGACAGGGGGGGACGATACGCAGTATTTT. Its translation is CASSQDSRTGGDDTQYF.

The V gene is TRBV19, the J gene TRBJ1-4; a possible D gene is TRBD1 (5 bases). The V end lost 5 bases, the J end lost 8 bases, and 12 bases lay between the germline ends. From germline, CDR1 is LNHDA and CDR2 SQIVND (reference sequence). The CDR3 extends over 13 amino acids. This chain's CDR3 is CASSVQGREKLFF. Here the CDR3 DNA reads TGTGCCAGTAGTGTGCAGGGTCGAGAAAAACTGTTTTTT. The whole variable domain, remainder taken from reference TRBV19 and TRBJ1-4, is DGGITQSPKYLFRKEGQNVTLSCEQNLNHDAMYWYRQDPGQGLRLIYYSQIVNDFQKGDIAEGYSVSREKKESFPLTVTSAQKNPTAFYLCASSVQGREKLFFGSGTQLSVL.

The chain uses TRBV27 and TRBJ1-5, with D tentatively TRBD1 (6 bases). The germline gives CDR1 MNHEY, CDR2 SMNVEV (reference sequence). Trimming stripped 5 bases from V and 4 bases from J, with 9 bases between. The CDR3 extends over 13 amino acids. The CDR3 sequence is CASSITGNQPQHF. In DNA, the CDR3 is TGTGCCAGCAGTATAACAGGGAATCAGCCCCAGCATTTT.

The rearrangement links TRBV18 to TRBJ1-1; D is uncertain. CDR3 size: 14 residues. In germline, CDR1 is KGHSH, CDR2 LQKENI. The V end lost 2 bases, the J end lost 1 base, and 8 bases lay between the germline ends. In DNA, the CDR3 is TGTGCCAGCTCACCAGAGGTTGGGAACACTGAAGCTTTCTTT. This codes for CASSPEVGNTEAFF.

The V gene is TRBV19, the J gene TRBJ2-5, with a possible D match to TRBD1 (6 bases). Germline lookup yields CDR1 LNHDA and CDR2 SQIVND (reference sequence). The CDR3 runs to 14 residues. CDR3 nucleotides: TGTGCGAGTCAGGGGTCCCCGGGGCAAGAGACCCAGTACTTC. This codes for CASQGSPGQETQYF.

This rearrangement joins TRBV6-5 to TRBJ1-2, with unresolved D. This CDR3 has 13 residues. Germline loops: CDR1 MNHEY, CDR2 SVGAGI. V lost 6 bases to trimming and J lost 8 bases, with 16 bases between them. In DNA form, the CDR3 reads TGTGCCAGCAGCCAACCCGGGAGGAGAGGCTACACCTTC. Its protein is CASSQPGRRGYTF.

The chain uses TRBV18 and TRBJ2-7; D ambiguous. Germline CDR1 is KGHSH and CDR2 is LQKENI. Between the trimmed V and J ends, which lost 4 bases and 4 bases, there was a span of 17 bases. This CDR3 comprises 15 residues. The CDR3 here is CASSQMLTGQYEQYF. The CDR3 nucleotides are TGTGCCAGCTCACAAATGCTCACGGGTCAGTACGAGCAGTACTTC.

CDR3 sequence reads: CASSQSLNTEAFF. The CDR3 bases are TGTGCCAGCAGCCAATCTCTTAACACTGAAGCTTTCTTT. The chain recombines TRBV14 with TRBJ1-1; D ambiguous. This CDR3 spans 13 amino acids. V was trimmed by 2 bases and J by 2 bases, leaving 6 bases between them. Germline V gene data show CDR1 as SGHDN and CDR2 as FVKESK.

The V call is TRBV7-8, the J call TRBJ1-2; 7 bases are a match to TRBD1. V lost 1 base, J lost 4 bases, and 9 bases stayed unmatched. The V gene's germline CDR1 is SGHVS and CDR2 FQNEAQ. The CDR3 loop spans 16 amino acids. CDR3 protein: CASSLGVQGLGYGYTF. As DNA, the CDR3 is TGTGCCAGCAGCTTAGGCGTACAGGGGTTAGGCTATGGCTACACCTTC.